This TCR beta chain is drawn from a study of T cells in Graves' hyperthyroidism and ophthalmopathy. Germline V gene sequence: CDR1 SGHDN, CDR2 FVKESK. With V trimmed by 4 bases and J by 6 bases, 12 bases remained unmatched. CDR3 length: 16 amino acids. In its sample, this clonotype was seen many times. What it binds is unknown. Whole-study findings and limits: Prediction of ophthalmopathy progression came a median around 6.1 months pre-onset.

These patients, aged 18 to 65, had recently diagnosed hyperthyroidism lasting under 2 months. Thyroid ultrasound and orbital computed tomography, with clinical symptoms and serum thyroxine and TRAb, informed diagnoses. PBMCs were obtained from over 8.5 ml fresh peripheral blood. The investigators amplified TCR beta CDR3 regions from RNA transcripts. Using the HTBI primer set, a first-round RT-PCR was run on the TCR CDR3. TCRdb reanalysed the multiplex PCR reads using MiXCR and keeps one entry per CDR3 protein. The top ten hold 7.9% of the sample, which has about 290,000 distinct CDR3 sequences, roughly 15% seen once.

The chain combines TRBV14 with TRBJ2-1; 7 bases align to TRBD1. The receptor was isolated from a woman aged 35 to 49 with Graves' hyperthyroidism. What was sequenced was blood. The CDR3 reads CASSPLTGFGANEQFF. CDR3 DNA: TGTGCCAGCAGCCCCCTGACAGGGTTTGGAGCCAATGAGCAGTTCTTC.